The next 8 T cell receptor beta chains were all read from a single sample in a study of blood T cell repertoires in COVID-19. Sequenced by immunoSEQ multiplex PCR; TCRdb stores in-frame clones only, minus some. The sample includes roughly 280,000 clones, around 90% of them seen just once. Sequences were obtained from peripheral blood. These receptor sequences come from a man aged 45-65 years with acute or convalescent COVID-19.

The chain has TRBV19 and TRBJ2-5; TRBD1 aligns across 8 bases. Germline V CDR1 and CDR2: LNHDA, SQIVND (reference sequence). J gave up 4 bases and V 5 bases, and 6 bases lay outside the gene matches. This CDR3 has 14 amino acids. The CDR3 protein is CASSPQGVGETQYF. The DNA for the CDR3 is TGTGCCAGTAGTCCACAGGGGGTTGGAGAGACCCAGTACTTC.

The V call is TRBV6-5, the J call TRBJ1-2; D possibly corresponds to TRBD1 (5 bases). The CDR3 sequence is 12 residues long. Germline lookup yields CDR1 MNHEY and CDR2 SVGAGI. V lost 7 bases and J lost 8, with 14 bases in between. This CDR3 is CASTYWGEGYTF. The CDR3 coding sequence is TGTGCCAGCACATACTGGGGGGAAGGCTACACCTTC.

The rearrangement joins TRBV25-1 to TRBJ1-2; no clear D. V was pared by 0 bases and J by 14 bases, with 13 bases between. Germline V gives CDR1 MGHDK, CDR2 SYGVNS. CDR3 length: 12 residues. CDR3 sequence: CASSEYDTARTF. The CDR3 coding sequence is TGTGCCAGCAGTGAATATGATACGGCTAGGACCTTC.

This chain uses TRBV6-5 with TRBJ1-3, with unresolved D. The CDR3 has 14 residues. V dropped 2 bases and J dropped 0 bases, with 5 bases sitting between them. The germline CDR1 and CDR2 sequences are MNHEY and SVGAGI. The CDR3, as DNA: TGTGCCAGCAGTTACAAAGCCTCTGGAAACACCATATATTTT. Protein: CASSYKASGNTIYF.

The J gene is TRBJ1-5, the V gene TRBV5-1; no reliable D call. V was clipped by 2 bases and J by 6 bases, with 12 bases between them. Germline lookup yields CDR1 SGHRS and CDR2 YFSETQ. The CDR3 contains 14 residues. CDR3 in amino acids: CASSFGAVGQPQHF. CDR3 nucleotides: TGCGCCAGCAGCTTCGGAGCAGTGGGTCAGCCCCAGCATTTT.

The chain uses TRBV7-6 and TRBJ2-2, with a weak D call TRBD1 (5 bases). V gave up 5 bases and J gave up 4 bases, with 14 bases separating them. Germline V gene lookup returns CDR1 SGHVS and CDR2 FNYEAQ. The length of the CDR3 is 15 residues. The CDR3 DNA sequence: TGTGCCAGCAGCCCTTACAGGACAACCACCGGGGAGCTGTTTTTT. Encoded protein: CASSPYRTTTGELFF.

This clone appeared a single time. The chain combines TRBV6-5 with TRBJ2-7; TRBD1 might be the D (6 bases). V dropped 4 bases and J dropped 5 bases, with 15 bases sitting between them. Germline CDR1 and CDR2: MNHEY and SVGAGI. The CDR3 extends over 14 amino acids. CDR3: CASSSPRDIHEQYF. The CDR3 DNA reads TGTGCCAGCAGTTCCCCTCGGGACATCCACGAGCAGTACTTC.

Only one count was recorded for this clone. V and J are TRBV21-1 and TRBJ1-2; the D call TRBD1 from the table was never checked on the DNA. TRBV21-1 is tagged as a pseudogene. This CDR3 is 11 amino acids long. In DNA form, the CDR3 reads TGTGCCAGCAGCAAAGGGCATGGCTACACCTTC. Amino acid sequence: CASSKGHGYTF.